A single sample is the source of the 6 T cell receptor beta chains below, sequenced in a study of OX40 agonist ivuxolimab in advanced cancers. TCRdb's copy holds only in-frame clones and misses some; the assay was immunoSEQ multiplex PCR. This table holds under 35,000 clones, about 80% found once. The specimen was CD4+ or CD8+ T cells sorted from blood, collected in a trial of the OX40 agonist ivuxolimab. The receptors come from an adult with an advanced solid tumor such as melanoma, head and neck, liver or kidney cancer.

This chain connects TRBV14 to TRBJ2-3; perhaps TRBD1 as D (5 bases). The CDR3 extends over 14 amino acids. The V and J ends lost 4 bases and 3 bases respectively, with 11 bases between them. Germline V CDR1 and CDR2: SGHDN, FVKESK. In nucleotides, the CDR3 is TGTGCCAGCAGCCTGAGGACAAAGACAGATACGCAGTATTTT. Translating it yields CASSLRTKTDTQYF.

This rearrangement joins TRBV27 to TRBJ1-6; tentative D call: TRBD1 (6 bases). Germline CDR1 MNHEY, CDR2 SMNVEV (reference sequence). The V end lost 2 bases, the J end lost 6 bases, and 11 bases lay between the germline ends. The CDR3 is 15 residues long. CDR3 loop: CASSLTGAGNSPLHF. As DNA, the CDR3 is TGTGCCAGCAGTTTAACGGGGGCAGGTAATTCACCCCTCCACTTT.

This chain connects TRBV7-2 to TRBJ2-7, with 9 bases that match TRBD1. Germline CDR1 reads SGHTA; CDR2 reads FQGNSA. The CDR3 runs to 15 residues. With 6 bases clipped from V and 5 bases from J, the junction kept 11 bases outside the gene matches. The CDR3 loop is CASSLNPGQGNEQYF. CDR3 sequence (DNA): TGTGCCAGCAGTCTCAACCCGGGACAGGGAAACGAGCAGTACTTC.

This clone appeared a single time. The chain couples TRBV7-8 to TRBJ1-4; D is unresolved. Germline V gene sequence: CDR1 SGHVS, CDR2 FQNEAQ. V lost 5 bases and J lost 3, with 16 bases in between. This CDR3 is 16 amino acids long. CDR3 sequence reads: CASSVLRSSSNEKLFF. The CDR3 DNA sequence: TGTGCCAGCAGCGTCCTCCGGTCTTCCTCTAATGAAAAACTGTTTTTT.

The chain carries TRBV2 and TRBJ2-3; 14 bases agree with TRBD2. The junction had 6 bases not matched to a gene; V was cut back by 3 bases and J by 4 bases. The CDR3 runs 17 residues. Looked up from germline, CDR1 is SNHLY and CDR2 is FYNNEI. The CDR3 sequence: CASSDGTSGGPSDTQYF. Here the CDR3 DNA reads TGTGCCAGCAGTGATGGGACTAGCGGGGGCCCTTCAGATACGCAGTATTTT.

The V gene is TRBV10-2, the J gene TRBJ2-3, with D perhaps TRBD2 (7 bases). Germline values: CDR1 WSHSY, CDR2 SAAADI. CDR3 length equals 14 residues. Trimming left V 4 bases short and J 6 bases short, with 14 bases between. CDR3 nucleotide sequence: TGCGCCAGCAGTGGCGCGGGGAGGGGGGATACGCAGTATTTT. This encodes CASSGAGRGDTQYF.